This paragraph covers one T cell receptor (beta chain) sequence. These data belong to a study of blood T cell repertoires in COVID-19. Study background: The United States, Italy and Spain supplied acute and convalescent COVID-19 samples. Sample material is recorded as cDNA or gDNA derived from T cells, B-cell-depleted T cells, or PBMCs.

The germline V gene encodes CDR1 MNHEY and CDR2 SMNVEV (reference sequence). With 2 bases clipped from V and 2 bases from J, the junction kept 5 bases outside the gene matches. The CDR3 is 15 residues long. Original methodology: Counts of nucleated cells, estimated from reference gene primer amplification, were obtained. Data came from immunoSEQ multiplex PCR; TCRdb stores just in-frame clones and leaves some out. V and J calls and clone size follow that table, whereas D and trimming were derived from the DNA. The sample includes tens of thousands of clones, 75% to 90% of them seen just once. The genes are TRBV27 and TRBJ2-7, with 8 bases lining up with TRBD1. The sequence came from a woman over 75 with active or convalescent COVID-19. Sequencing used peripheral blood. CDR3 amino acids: CASSLRTGTPYEQYF. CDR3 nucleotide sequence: TGTGCCAGCAGTTTAAGGACAGGGACCCCCTACGAGCAGTACTTC.